These 9 T cell receptor beta chains share one sample of origin, sequenced in a study of OX40 agonist ivuxolimab in advanced cancers. The repertoire was sequenced with immunoSEQ multiplex PCR; TCRdb's copy has only in-frame clones and lacks some. The data show about 48,000 clones, with more than 80% seen just once and approximately 1.2% held by the top ten. The sample here was CD4+ or CD8+ T cells sorted from blood, taken in a trial of the OX40 agonist ivuxolimab. Every receptor here comes from an adult with an advanced solid tumor such as melanoma, head and neck, liver or kidney cancer.

This clone was observed a few times. V is TRBV7-2 and J is TRBJ1-1, with D tentatively TRBD1 (6 bases). V was trimmed by 0 bases and J by 0 bases, leaving 8 bases between them. Germline CDR1 reads SGHTA; CDR2 reads FQGNSA. This CDR3 has 15 residues. The CDR3 spells CASSLAKGVNTEAFF. In nucleotides, the CDR3 is TGTGCCAGCAGCTTAGCGAAGGGGGTGAACACTGAAGCTTTCTTT.

This rearrangement joins TRBV7-9 to TRBJ2-7; 7 nucleotides agree with TRBD2. Germline V gene lookup returns CDR1 SEHNR and CDR2 FQNEAQ (reference sequence). CDR3 length: 14 amino acids. With 3 bases clipped from V and 1 base from J, the junction kept 3 bases outside the gene matches. CDR3 sequence: CASSLGGLSYEQYF. The CDR3 DNA reads TGTGCCAGCAGCTTGGGGGGACTATCCTACGAGCAGTACTTC.

V gene TRBV7-9 combines with J gene TRBJ2-3; 9 nucleotides align to TRBD2. Germline V gene data show CDR1 as SEHNR and CDR2 as FQNEAQ (reference sequence). This CDR3 is built from 17 residues. The J segment lost 2 bases and the V segment lost 8 bases, leaving 14 bases of the junction unmatched. The CDR3 DNA reads as TGTGCCAGCTCCGCCGGGACTAGCTTATACCCCACAGATACGCAGTATTTT. Translation: CASSAGTSLYPTDTQYF. Looking up the rest from reference TRBV7-9 and TRBJ2-3 gives the full variable domain: DTGVSQNPRHKITKRGQNVTFRCDPISEHNRLYWYRQTLGQGPEFLTYFQNEAQLEKSRLLSDRFSAERPKGSFSTLEIQRTEQGDSAMYLCASSAGTSLYPTDTQYFGPGTRLTVL.

The chain couples TRBV5-1 to TRBJ2-7, with 13 bases fitting TRBD2. Looked up from germline, CDR1 is SGHRS and CDR2 is YFSETQ. CDR3 length equals 16 residues. V lost 1 base, J lost 5 bases, and 6 bases stayed unmatched. CDR3 amino acids: CASSLPRLAGGDEQYF. The CDR3 DNA reads as TGCGCCAGCAGCTTGCCGCGACTAGCGGGGGGTGACGAGCAGTACTTC. The full variable domain, with the rest looked up from reference TRBV5-1 and TRBJ2-7, is KAGVTQTPRYLIKTRGQQVTLSCSPISGHRSVSWYQQTPGQGLQFLFEYFSETQRNKGNFPGRFSGRQFSNSRSEMNVSTLELGDSALYLCASSLPRLAGGDEQYFGPGTRLTVT.

The gene calls are TRBV19 and TRBJ1-3, with D maybe TRBD1 (5 bases). V lost 5 bases to trimming and J lost 0 bases, with 11 bases between them. The CDR3 has 15 residues. The germline gives CDR1 LNHDA, CDR2 SQIVND (reference sequence). CDR3 amino acids: CASSPGRTSGNTIYF. As DNA, the CDR3 is TGTGCCAGTAGTCCGGGACGGACCTCTGGAAACACCATATATTTT.

This sequence joins TRBV7-8 and TRBJ2-6, with a weak D call TRBD2 (5 bases). The length of the CDR3 is 16 residues. Trimming left V 8 bases short and J 2 bases short, with 16 bases between. From germline, CDR1 is SGHVS and CDR2 FQNEAQ. The DNA of the CDR3 is TGTGCCAGCTTCACCCCGGGGTCAACTGGGGCCAACGTCCTGACTTTC. It yields the protein CASFTPGSTGANVLTF.

The chain employs TRBV19 and TRBJ2-7, with a tentative D call TRBD2 (6 bases). The CDR3 length is 12 residues. Germline V gives CDR1 LNHDA, CDR2 SQIVND (reference sequence). V was shortened by 10 bases and J by 5 bases, with 15 bases between the two germline ends. The DNA of the CDR3 is TGTGCCACTCAGGGACTTCTGCACGAGCAGTACTTC. This gives the protein CATQGLLHEQYF.

This clone was found a few times. CDR3 in amino acids: CASSIEGPTGPSSYEQYF. In nucleotides, the CDR3 is TGTGCCAGTAGTATAGAAGGCCCGACAGGTCCCAGCTCCTACGAGCAGTACTTC. The gene calls are TRBV19 and TRBJ2-7, with a weak D call TRBD1 (6 bases). This CDR3 has 18 residues. Germline values: CDR1 LNHDA, CDR2 SQIVND (reference sequence). V was shortened by 0 bases and J by 0 bases, with 18 bases between the two germline ends.

The chain uses TRBV10-2 and TRBJ1-2, with D tentatively TRBD1 (6 bases). There are 14 residues in the CDR3. Germline V lookup: CDR1 WSHSY, CDR2 SAAADI. V lost 5 bases to trimming and J lost 1 base, with 11 bases between them. This chain's CDR3 is CASSQGTVNYGYTF. CDR3 nucleotides: TGCGCCAGCAGTCAGGGGACTGTTAACTATGGCTACACCTTC.